The clone carrying this T cell receptor (beta chain) was recorded only once. Its target is not known. The assay was immunoSEQ multiplex PCR, and TCRdb's table has in-frame clones only and misses some. The data show some 100,000 clones, more than 70% seen once. Samples with a second dose at about 4 or about 12 weeks were pooled together. These data belong to a study of T cell responses to AZD1222 COVID-19 vaccine. Trimming took off 0 bases at V and 4 bases at J, with 7 bases between the two ends. This CDR3 has 14 residues. Germline V CDR1 and CDR2: MGHRA, YSYEKL. Findings and limits, study-wide: No day 14 peak samples; only post-peak repertoires were characterized. The study reported that nearly half of spike-specific TCRs target unmutated variant regions.

The sequence derives from an adult who received the AZD1222 COVID-19 vaccine. V is TRBV4-1 and J is TRBJ2-1; the D is unclear. The material was peripheral blood, obtained 28 days after the second AZD1222 dose. Here the CDR3 DNA reads TGCGCCAGCAGCCAAGATTGGGGATACAATGAGCAGTTCTTC. Translating gives CASSQDWGYNEQFF.